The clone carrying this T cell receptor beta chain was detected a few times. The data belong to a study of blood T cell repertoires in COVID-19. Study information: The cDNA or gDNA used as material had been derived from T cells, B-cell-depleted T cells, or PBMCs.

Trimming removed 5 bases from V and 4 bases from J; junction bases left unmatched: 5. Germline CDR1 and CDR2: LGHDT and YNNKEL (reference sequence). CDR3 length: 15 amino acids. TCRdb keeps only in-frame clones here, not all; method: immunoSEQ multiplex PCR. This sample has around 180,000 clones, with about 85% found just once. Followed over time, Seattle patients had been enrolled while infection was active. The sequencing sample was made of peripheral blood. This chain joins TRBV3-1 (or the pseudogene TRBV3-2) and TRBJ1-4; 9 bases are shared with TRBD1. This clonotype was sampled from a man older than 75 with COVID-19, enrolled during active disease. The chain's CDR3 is CASSFGQGFNEKLFF. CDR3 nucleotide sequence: TGTGCCAGCAGCTTCGGACAGGGGTTTAATGAAAAACTGTTTTTT.